One and the same sample provided the 9 T cell receptor beta chains below, sequenced in a study of OX40 agonist ivuxolimab in advanced cancers. The method was immunoSEQ multiplex PCR; TCRdb's version includes in-frame clones alone and lacks a portion of them. The table records 100,000 to 150,000 clones, about 90% of them present only once. The material sequenced was CD4+ or CD8+ T cells sorted from blood, taken in a trial of the OX40 agonist ivuxolimab. The receptor source for this set is an adult with an advanced solid tumor such as melanoma, head and neck, liver or kidney cancer.

V gene TRBV28 combines with J gene TRBJ2-3; TRBD2 matches at 7 bases. Trimming at V came to 7 bases and at J to 5 bases, leaving 9 bases not matched to a gene. The CDR3 runs to 14 residues. Per the germline V gene, CDR1 is MDHEN and CDR2 is SYDVKM. The CDR3 loop reads CASTGAGVEDTQYF. In nucleotides, the CDR3 is TGTGCCAGCACTGGGGCGGGAGTAGAAGATACGCAGTATTTT. The full variable domain, completed using reference TRBV28 and TRBJ2-3, is DVKVTQSSRYLVKRTGEKVFLECVQDMDHENMFWYRQDPGLGLRLIYFSYDVKMKEKGDIPEGYSVSREKKERFSLILESASTNQTSMYLCASTGAGVEDTQYFGPGTRLTVL.

This sequence joins TRBV6-6 and TRBJ2-7; D remains ambiguous. This CDR3 has 14 amino acids. From germline, CDR1 is MNHNY and CDR2 SVGAGI (reference sequence). Trimming removed 5 bases from V and 0 bases from J, with 11 bases in between. Here the CDR3 reads CASSEDRSSYEQYF. The CDR3 coding sequence is TGTGCCAGCAGTGAGGACCGAAGCTCCTACGAGCAGTACTTC.

This chain joins TRBV2 and TRBJ1-5; no clear D. The V end lost 8 bases, the J end lost 0 bases, and 14 bases lay between the germline ends. Germline values: CDR1 SNHLY, CDR2 FYNNEI. The CDR3 has 15 amino acids. Here the CDR3 reads CASEERWSSNQPQHF. The CDR3, as DNA: TGTGCCAGCGAGGAGAGGTGGAGTAGCAATCAGCCCCAGCATTTT.

The rearrangement links TRBV28 to TRBJ1-2; the D gene is possibly TRBD1 (5 bases). The germline V gene has CDR1 MDHEN and CDR2 SYDVKM. With 6 bases removed from V and 3 bases from J, the gap between germline ends came to 8 bases. This CDR3 contains 12 residues. This CDR3 is CASSRGDYGYTF. The CDR3 coding sequence is TGTGCCAGCAGCCGGGGCGACTATGGCTACACCTTC.

This chain links TRBV18 with TRBJ1-2; D gene ambiguous. Trimming pared 3 bases from V and 7 bases from J, leaving 15 bases between. CDR1 is KGHSH and CDR2 is LQKENI in the germline V gene. CDR3 length equals 14 residues. CDR3 DNA sequence: TGTGCCAGCTCACCCAACGAACGGGGAAGTGGCTACACCTTC. This codes for CASSPNERGSGYTF.

This sequence joins TRBV6-5 and TRBJ1-2, with D unresolved. V lost 2 bases and J lost 4, with 5 bases in between. Germline loops: CDR1 MNHEY, CDR2 SVGAGI. This CDR3 contains 12 residues. The CDR3 sequence: CASSYLSYGYTF. DNA for the CDR3: TGTGCCAGCAGTTACCTTTCCTATGGCTACACCTTC.

The rearrangement joins TRBV27 to TRBJ2-7; 13 bases agree with TRBD2. J was trimmed by 10 bases and V by 6 bases; bases with no gene match: 9. Germline lookup yields CDR1 MNHEY and CDR2 SMNVEV (reference sequence). The CDR3 runs to 14 residues. The CDR3, as DNA: TGTGCCAGCAGACCCGGGACTAGCGGGATAGGTCAGTACTTC. This encodes CASRPGTSGIGQYF.

The table lists this clone with a count of one. This chain links TRBV12-5 with TRBJ1-4; 9 positions agree with TRBD1. Per the germline V gene, CDR1 is LGHNT and CDR2 is FRNRAP. The V and J ends lost 6 bases and 7 bases, in that order; junction bases with no gene match: 6. The CDR3 covers 14 residues. The CDR3, as DNA: TGTGCTAGTGGCTTACAGGGGGCGGGTGAAAAACTGTTTTTT. Its protein is CASGLQGAGEKLFF.

The chain joins TRBV11-2 to TRBJ1-6; D is unclear. CDR1 SGHAT and CDR2 FQNNGV come from the germline V gene. The CDR3 is 13 amino acids. Trimming removed 5 bases from V and 10 bases from J, with 12 bases in between. CDR3 bases: TGTGCCAGCAGCCCCCGTTTAGAGTCACCCCTCCACTTT. Translation gives CASSPRLESPLHF.